This T cell receptor (beta chain) was sequenced for a study of T cell repertoires and leukemia-associated antigens (dated by TCRdb to about 2019). With regard to the full study: Each sample yielded about 5.1 to 7 million read pairs and about 3.3 to 5.0 million effective reads, 15 million to 20 million effective reads overall.

Points on this clonotype: The target of this receptor is not known. Base qualities are not at hand, and no much larger clone is one base apart.

TRIzol reagent was used to extract total RNA from the cultured T cells. 5' rapid amplification of cDNA ends (5'RACE) was the method used to amplify TCRbeta libraries from the RNA. Library concentration and integrity were checked with Qubit, an Agilent instrument, and quantitative PCR before sequencing. Qualified libraries were sequenced on Illumina HiSeq or MiSeq by a commercial service provider. Turning to the authors' computational methods: MiXCR version 1.8.2 was used to identify TCR sequences in each sample. To qualify, a clone needed a CDR3 longer than four amino acids, an in-frame nucleotide length, and no stop codon. A read containing the complete CDR3 structure was defined as an effective read. Expanded clones were validated by RT-PCR with 24 Vbeta primers, GeneScan spectratyping, and Sanger sequencing. TCRdb cleaned the public reads at Q25 with fastp, built clones with MiXCR and kept in-frame beta chains. Each CDR3 protein appears once, grouped with its most common genes and DNA. TCRdb assigned the V and J calls; the authors' analysis was not used. The sample includes 10,000 to 13,000 distinct CDR3 sequences, with less than 45% observed a single time. In total, the top ten clones hold 25% to 30% of the sample.

As a first step, CD3+ T cells were rested overnight at more than 2 million cells/mL in RPMI 1640 lacking fetal bovine serum. Following the manufacturer's instructions, MACS immunomagnetic beads were used to pull CD3+ T cells out of the PBMCs. Study-level results and caveats: Numbers of Vbeta genes (around 60), Jbeta genes (around 14), VDJ rearrangements and unique CDR3s did not differ significantly among the four groups. Antigen specificity and function of the expanded clones were not tested directly and required further investigation.

Material: CD3+ T cells sorted from blood and cultured. The clonotype comes from a female donor in good health.

Here the CDR3 is given as CASSQTSGSFNEQFF. The bases read TGTGCCAGCTCCCAGACTAGCGGGAGTTTCAATGAGCAGTTCTTC. The rearranged segments are TRBV18 and TRBJ2-1, with TRBD2 identical over 12 junction bases. The CDR3 covers 15 residues, taking in both the cysteine and the phenylalanine. Only the CDR3 portion is preserved as DNA: 45 bases, with reading frame beginning at the first base. V is pruned by 6 bases and J by 6 bases, leaving 6 bases of the junction without a gene match. As encoded in the germline V gene, CDR1 is KGHSH while CDR2 is LQKENI.